The 19 T cell receptor beta chains below come from one sample, sequenced in a study of PD-1 blockade in classical Hodgkin lymphoma. Noted time point: cycle 4 day 1 (C4D1), after more than five weeks of nivolumab. No patient escaped relapse after autologous stem cell transplantation, and brentuximab vedotin exposure varied. Investigators obtained CD8+ T cells from thawed PBMCs by magnetic negative selection. Method: immunoSEQ multiplex PCR; TCRdb's copy keeps in-frame clones and lacks some. The sample has about 8,100 clones, about four fifths seen once. The material was CD8+ T cells from blood, obtained before the fourth cycle of nivolumab. These receptors all come from a human donor with classical Hodgkin lymphoma.

V gene TRBV7-8 combines with J gene TRBJ2-1, with 11 bases that match TRBD2. The CDR3 runs to 17 residues. The V and J ends lost 5 bases and 12 bases, in that order; junction bases with no gene match: 18. The germline CDR1 and CDR2 sequences are SGHVS and FQNEAQ. The CDR3: CASSTFSGTSGLRAQFF. As DNA, the CDR3 is TGTGCCAGCAGCACCTTTTCCGGGACTAGCGGACTCCGGGCGCAGTTCTTC.

The rearrangement uses TRBV10-1 and TRBJ2-3; D tentatively fits TRBD1 or TRBD2 (5 bases each). Trimming removed 8 bases from V and 2 bases from J, with 17 bases in between. The CDR3 spans 15 residues. CDR1 is WNHNN and CDR2 is SYGVQD in the germline V gene (reference sequence). CDR3 in DNA: TGCGCCAGCGCAAAGGGGACGGCAAACACAGATACGCAGTATTTT. Residues: CASAKGTANTDTQYF.

This clone was seen more than once but under ten times. The rearrangement uses TRBV4-1 and TRBJ1-3; D possibly corresponds to TRBD1 (5 bases). This CDR3 is 16 amino acids long. CDR1 and CDR2 from the germline V gene are MGHRA and YSYEKL. V lost 1 base and J lost 4, with 14 bases in between. The CDR3, as DNA: TGCGCCAGCAGCCAAGTTTCCAGGGCTCCGGGAAACACCATATATTTT. This gives the protein CASSQVSRAPGNTIYF.

About this clone: The junction differs from germline at one of its ends, possibly a read error. This specimen includes other DNA sequences encoding the same CDR3. V and J are TRBV30 and TRBJ1-2; D possibly corresponds to TRBD1 (5 bases). Germline CDR1 is GTSNPN and CDR2 is SVGIG (reference sequence). CDR3 length: 14 amino acids. The CDR3: CAWSVRGSGHGYTF. Written as DNA, the CDR3 is TGTGCCTGGAGTGTGAGGGGATCCGGCCATGGCTACACCTTT. Full variable domain (outside the CDR3, taken from reference TRBV30 and TRBJ1-2): SQTIHQWPATLVQPVGSPLSLECTVEGTSNPNLYWYRQAAGRGLQLLFYSVGIGQISSEVPQNLSASRPQDRQFILSSKKLLLSDSGFYLCAWSVRGSGHGYTFGSGTRLTVV.

The chain uses TRBV27 and TRBJ2-7; D ambiguous. CDR1 and CDR2 from the germline V gene are MNHEY and SMNVEV (reference sequence). The CDR3 covers 14 residues. Trimming stripped 6 bases from V and 2 bases from J, with 14 bases between. The CDR3 protein is CASSTIGFPYEQYF. The CDR3 nucleotides read TGTGCCAGCAGCACTATTGGGTTTCCCTACGAGCAGTACTTC.

The CDR3 loop is CASRAGTDTQYF. The CDR3, as DNA: TGTGCCAGTAGGGCTGGCACAGATACGCAGTATTTT. The genes are TRBV6-5 and TRBJ2-3; no clear D. The CDR3 totals 12 residues. Trimming removed 9 bases at V and 1 base at J, with 8 bases between. Germline loops: CDR1 MNHEY, CDR2 SVGAGI.

The genes are TRBV7-2 and TRBJ1-1; no reliable D call. There are 12 residues in the CDR3. Germline loops: CDR1 SGHTA, CDR2 FQGNSA. The germline V and J ends were trimmed by 1 base and 8 bases, with 8 bases remaining between them. This CDR3 reads CASSLEGVEAFF. CDR3 bases: TGTGCCAGCAGCTTAGAAGGCGTCGAAGCTTTCTTT. The full variable domain, completed using reference TRBV7-2 and TRBJ1-1, is GAGVSQSPSNKVTEKGKDVELRCDPISGHTALYWYRQSLGQGLEFLIYFQGNSAPDKSGLPSDRFSAERTGGSVSTLTIQRTQQEDSAVYLCASSLEGVEAFFGQGTRLTVV.

This rearrangement joins TRBV5-1 to TRBJ2-7, with a tentative D call TRBD2 (6 bases). This CDR3 spans 13 amino acids. Germline-derived CDR1 and CDR2 are SGHRS and YFSETQ. V lost 5 bases and J 2 bases, leaving 11 bases between the germline ends. CDR3 amino acids: CASRWGVTYEQYF. The CDR3 DNA reads as TGCGCCAGCAGATGGGGGGTGACCTACGAGCAGTACTTC.

The chain has TRBV20-1 and TRBJ1-3; TRBD1 agrees at 7 bases. V gave up 3 bases and J gave up 7 bases; unmatched junction bases: 0. The CDR3 length is 11 residues. From germline, CDR1 is DFQATT and CDR2 SNEGSKA (reference sequence). Here the CDR3 DNA reads TGCAGTGCTAGCAGGGGGAACACCATATATTTT. It translates to CSASRGNTIYF.

This chain connects TRBV18 to TRBJ2-7; the D gene is possibly TRBD1 (7 bases). Germline CDR1 is KGHSH and CDR2 is LQKENI. This CDR3 region has 17 residues. Deletions cut 2 bases from V and 0 bases from J, with 17 bases between. Written as DNA, the CDR3 is TGTGCCAGCTCACCATACTGGGGGGACAGTTACTCCTACGAGCAGTACTTC. Amino acids: CASSPYWGDSYSYEQYF.

The chain is built from TRBV7-3 and TRBJ1-6, with no clear D. Trimming left V 1 base short and J 1 base short, with 14 bases between. CDR1 and CDR2 from the germline V gene are SGHTA and FQGTGA. The CDR3 runs to 18 residues. The CDR3 is CASSLSPPGESYNSPLHF. CDR3 nucleotide sequence: TGTGCCAGCAGCTTAAGCCCCCCTGGGGAATCCTATAATTCACCCCTCCACTTT.

CDR3 bases: TGTGCCAGCACCTGGGAGGGGTCCTCCTACGAGCAGTACTTC. This sequence encodes CASTWEGSSYEQYF. The rearrangement joins TRBV6-1 to TRBJ2-7; TRBD2 matches 7 bases. Germline V CDR1 and CDR2: MNHNS, SASEGT. V lost 7 bases to trimming and J lost 0 bases; unmatched junction nucleotides: 6. The CDR3 consists of 14 residues.

This chain connects TRBV19 to TRBJ1-1, with no clear D. Germline values: CDR1 LNHDA, CDR2 SQIVND (reference sequence). The CDR3 totals 16 residues. V lost 3 bases and J 1 base, leaving 15 bases between the germline ends. CDR3 residues: CASSIYSAGPNTEAFF. The CDR3 nucleotides are TGTGCCAGTAGTATTTATTCGGCGGGTCCGAACACTGAAGCTTTCTTT.

A word on this clone: Germline is not matched at one junction end, which may reflect a read error. The chain recombines TRBV10-3 with TRBJ2-7; D is perhaps TRBD1 or TRBD2 (6 bases each). The CDR3 is 13 residues long. Per germline, CDR1 ENHRY and CDR2 SYGVKD. CDR3 amino acids: CASSEVGGGEQYF. The CDR3 region has the DNA TGTGCCAGCAGTGAAGTAGGAGGGGGCGAGCAGTACTTC.

The V gene is TRBV6-1, the J gene TRBJ1-5; D may be TRBD1 (5 bases). From germline, CDR1 is MNHNS and CDR2 SASEGT. The CDR3 is 17 residues long. Trimming stripped 2 bases from V and 1 base from J, with 15 bases between. CDR3 coding DNA: TGTGCCAGCAGTGAATGGGGACCCGGAGGGAGCAATCAGCCCCAGCATTTT. Encoded protein: CASSEWGPGGSNQPQHF.

The chain carries TRBV6-6 and TRBJ1-4; TRBD1 matches at 7 bases. Germline assignment: CDR1 MNHNY and CDR2 SVGAGI (reference sequence). The CDR3 runs to 16 residues. J was trimmed by 3 bases and V by 6 bases; bases with no gene match: 10. Here the CDR3 DNA reads TGTGCCAGCAGCCCCCCCTGGACAGGCTCTAATGAAAAACTGTTTTTT. It specifies CASSPPWTGSNEKLFF.

This clone was detected once. The chain has TRBV2 and TRBJ1-5; a possible D gene is TRBD1 (5 bases). Trimming stripped 2 bases from V and 0 bases from J, with 8 bases between. Germline-derived CDR1 and CDR2 are SNHLY and FYNNEI. The CDR3 contains 15 residues. CDR3 coding DNA: TGTGCCAGCAGTGAACTGGGGGATAGCAATCAGCCCCAGCATTTT. This translates into CASSELGDSNQPQHF.

The chain links TRBV10-1 to TRBJ2-5; D not certain. CDR1 WNHNN and CDR2 SYGVQD come from the germline V gene (reference sequence). Between the trimmed V and J ends, which lost 3 bases and 7 bases, there was a span of 6 bases. This CDR3 is 11 amino acids long. CDR3 nucleotide sequence: TGCGCCAGCAGTGACAGCCGGACCCAGTACTTC. This codes for CASSDSRTQYF.

The chain couples TRBV19 to TRBJ2-7, with D unclear. The CDR3 is 13 residues long. Trimming took off 1 base at V and 5 bases at J, with 9 bases between the two ends. In germline, CDR1 is LNHDA, CDR2 SQIVND (reference sequence). CDR3 loop: CASSIGTADEQYF. Here the CDR3 DNA reads TGTGCCAGTAGTATAGGAACAGCCGACGAGCAGTACTTC. The full variable domain, in which reference TRBV19 and TRBJ2-7 provide the parts outside the CDR3, is DGGITQSPKYLFRKEGQNVTLSCEQNLNHDAMYWYRQDPGQGLRLIYYSQIVNDFQKGDIAEGYSVSREKKESFPLTVTSAQKNPTAFYLCASSIGTADEQYFGPGTRLTVT.